The 12 T cell receptor beta chains in this list originate from one sample, sequenced in a study of human T cells and chemical hapten exposure. Sample time point: patch test 2, 6 weeks after DPC sensitization. The treatment: therapeutic diphenylcyclopropenone sensitization with weekly scalp DPC. A single record per CDR3 protein comes from TCRdb applying MiXCR to the RACE reads. The table lists some 90,000 distinct CDR3 sequences, approximately 10% of them singletons. The sample was whole blood, taken in connection with sensitization to the hapten diphenylcyclopropenone (DPC). The receptors originated from a woman aged 35 to 49 with alopecia areata. Some clones in this sample may be carry-over from other donors' samples.

J is TRBJ2-1 and V is TRBV6-2 or TRBV6-3; 12 bases agree with TRBD2. Germline V gene lookup returns CDR1 MNHEY and CDR2 SVGEGT. V shed 7 bases, J shed 6 bases, and the junction held 4 bases outside the gene matches. This CDR3 is 14 amino acids long. This chain's CDR3 is CASTLLAGGNEQFF. CDR3 DNA: TGTGCCAGCACTCTACTAGCGGGGGGCAATGAGCAGTTCTTC.

In its sample, this clonotype was seen a few times. The gene calls are TRBV4-1 and TRBJ2-1; 8 bases fit TRBD1. CDR1 is MGHRA and CDR2 is YSYEKL in the germline V gene. Trimming cost V 5 bases and J 0 bases; bases outside gene matches: 6. This CDR3 has 16 residues. The CDR3 here is CASSKGTGISYNEQFF. In DNA form, the CDR3 reads TGCGCCAGCAGCAAGGGGACAGGAATCTCCTACAATGAGCAGTTCTTC.

This clonotype turned up a few times. In DNA, the CDR3 is TGTGCCAGCACCTTCCCTACAGGGTACGGTGCAGATACGCAGTATTTT. Its translation: CASTFPTGYGADTQYF. The chain employs TRBV12-3 or TRBV12-4 and TRBJ2-3; weak D call: TRBD1 (6 bases). The CDR3 contains 16 residues. V dropped 7 bases and J dropped 4 bases, with 21 bases sitting between them.

This clonotype has a count of ten or more. The chain has TRBV4-3 and TRBJ2-3, with unresolved D. The germline V gene encodes CDR1 LGHNA and CDR2 YSLEER. The CDR3 spans 14 residues. V was shortened by 0 bases and J by 3 bases, with 7 bases between the two germline ends. The CDR3 sequence is CASSQEGVTDTQYF. The CDR3 nucleotides are TGCGCCAGCAGCCAAGAGGGCGTTACAGATACGCAGTATTTT.

This clonotype was counted many times. The chain uses TRBV12-3 or TRBV12-4 and TRBJ2-2, with D perhaps matching TRBD1 (6 bases). V lost 5 bases, J lost 6 bases, and 16 bases lay in between. The CDR3 contains 15 residues. CDR3 coding DNA: TGTGCCAGCAGTCCAACACAGGGTCCGGCCGGGGAGCTGTTTTTT. This codes for CASSPTQGPAGELFF.

This clonotype was seen a few times. This chain joins TRBV20-1 and TRBJ1-2, with D hard to call. Germline CDR1 and CDR2: DFQATT and SNEGSKA (reference sequence). The V end lost 7 bases, the J end lost 5 bases, and 11 bases lay between the germline ends. The CDR3 has 11 amino acids. The CDR3 here is CSGNSAYGYTF. Here the CDR3 DNA reads TGCAGTGGGAATTCTGCGTATGGCTACACCTTC.

The rearrangement links TRBV5-1 to TRBJ2-2, with a possible D match to TRBD2 (6 bases). Germline V gives CDR1 SGHRS, CDR2 YFSETQ. The CDR3 length is 15 residues. V was clipped by 0 bases and J by 5 bases, with 11 bases between them. The CDR3 DNA is TGCGCCAGCAGCTTGGCGTGGGGAGGAACCGGGGAGCTGTTTTTT. It specifies CASSLAWGGTGELFF.

The chain combines TRBV18 with TRBJ2-7, with TRBD1 matching over 9 bases. With 3 bases clipped from V and 5 bases from J, the junction kept 11 bases outside the gene matches. The CDR3 sequence is 16 residues long. Germline V CDR1 and CDR2: KGHSH, LQKENI. This chain's CDR3 is CASSPFGQGIGHEQYF. CDR3 sequence (DNA): TGTGCCAGCTCACCTTTCGGACAGGGGATAGGACACGAGCAGTACTTC.

The chain uses TRBV6-1 and TRBJ1-5, with D maybe TRBD1 (5 bases). Germline loops: CDR1 MNHNS, CDR2 SASEGT. Trimming took off 4 bases at V and 11 bases at J, with 15 bases between the two ends. This CDR3 is 13 amino acids long. Here the CDR3 DNA reads TGTGCCAGCAGTGCCTCCCTGGGGGGAGCCCAGCATTTT. It translates to CASSASLGGAQHF.

This clonotype has just a few counts. The gene calls are TRBV5-1 and TRBJ2-5, with 7 bases fitting TRBD2. The ends lost 4 bases at V and 0 bases at J; junction bases unmatched: 9. Germline CDR1 and CDR2: SGHRS and YFSETQ. This CDR3 region has 16 residues. CDR3 coding DNA: TGCGCCAGCAGCCATAGGGCTAGCGGACACCAAGAGACCCAGTACTTC. It yields the protein CASSHRASGHQETQYF.

This clonotype was detected only a few times. The chain uses TRBV29-1 and TRBJ2-1, with 9 bases lining up with TRBD2. The CDR3 covers 14 residues. Germline V gene data show CDR1 as SQVTM and CDR2 as ANQGSEA. V lost 8 bases and J lost 10; bases outside the gene matches: 15. DNA of the CDR3: TGCAGCTCCGGGGAGCGAGCGGGAGGCGGGGAGCAGTTCTTC. Translated: CSSGERAGGGEQFF.

A few counts support this clonotype. The chain has TRBV4-2 and TRBJ1-4, with D possibly matching TRBD1 (5 bases). Germline loops: CDR1 LGHNA, CDR2 YNFKEQ. Trimming removed 1 base from V and 5 bases from J, with 11 bases in between. The CDR3 contains 15 residues. DNA for the CDR3: TGTGCCAGCAGCCAAGTGTCGGCAGGGAATGAAAAACTGTTTTTT. Protein product: CASSQVSAGNEKLFF.